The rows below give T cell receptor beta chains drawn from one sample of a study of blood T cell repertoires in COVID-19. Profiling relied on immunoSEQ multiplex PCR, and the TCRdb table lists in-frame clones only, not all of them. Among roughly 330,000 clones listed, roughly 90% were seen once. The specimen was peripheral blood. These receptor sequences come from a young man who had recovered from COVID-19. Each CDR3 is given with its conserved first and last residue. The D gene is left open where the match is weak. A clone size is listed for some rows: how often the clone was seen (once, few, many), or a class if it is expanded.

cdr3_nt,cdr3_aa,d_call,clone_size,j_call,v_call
TGTGCCAGCAGCTCAACCCCAGAAGCTAACTATGGCTACACCTTC,CASSSTPEANYGYTF,.,.,TRBJ1-2,TRBV7-2
TGTGCCAGCAGCTTAGGATGGACTAGCGGGAGCTTCGATGAGCAGTTCTTC,CASSLGWTSGSFDEQFF,TRBD2,.,TRBJ2-1,TRBV7-2
TGTGCCAGCAGTTACTCGAACTTACCCACTGAAGCTTTCTTT,CASSYSNLPTEAFF,.,.,TRBJ1-1,TRBV6-5
TGTGCCAGCAGTTCCCATGACAGGGTTGCAGCTTTCTTT,CASSSHDRVAAFF,TRBD1,.,TRBJ1-1,TRBV6-6
TGTGCCAGCAGTCAGACTAGTCGAGCCTCATGGGCCTACGAGCAGTACTTC,CASSQTSRASWAYEQYF,.,once,TRBJ2-7,TRBV2
TGTGCCAGCCGGCTAGCGCTATCCAATGAGCAGTTCTTC,CASRLALSNEQFF,.,.,TRBJ2-1,TRBV6-5
TGTGCCAGCAGCTTGCACGGGGGGACCACCGGGGAGCTGTTTTTT,CASSLHGGTTGELFF,TRBD2,.,TRBJ2-2,TRBV7-8
TGTGCCAGCAGCTCGATGCGGGACTACCAGCAGTTCTTC,CASSSMRDYQQFF,TRBD2,.,TRBJ2-1,TRBV7-9
TGTGCCAGCAGCGCGGGGGTGGCTAGCGGAAAAGAGACCCAGTACTTC,CASSAGVASGKETQYF,TRBD2,.,TRBJ2-5,TRBV9
TGTGCCAGCAGCGTAGGATTGAAAACAGACGGCTACACCTTC,CASSVGLKTDGYTF,.,.,TRBJ1-2,TRBV9
TGTGCCAGCAGCCAAGTGACCGGACAGGGAACGGAGTGGAGCAATCAGCCCCAGCATTTT,CASSQVTGQGTEWSNQPQHF,TRBD1,.,TRBJ1-5,TRBV4-2
TGTGCCAGCAGCCAACCCGGACAGAGCACAGATACGCAGTATTTT,CASSQPGQSTDTQYF,.,once,TRBJ2-3,TRBV4-2
TGCAGTGCTAGTTCTAGCGGGGGAACCGGGGAGCTGTTTTTT,CSASSSGGTGELFF,TRBD2,.,TRBJ2-2,TRBV20-1
TGCGCCAGCAGCTTGATGAGGGGAGGAGATTACAATGAGCAGTTCTTC,CASSLMRGGDYNEQFF,.,once,TRBJ2-1,TRBV5-1
TGTGCCAGCAGGCTGGGGGGTGGAAAACTGTTTTTT,CASRLGGGKLFF,.,.,TRBJ1-4,TRBV27
TGTGCCAGCAGTTCGGGACTAGCGAGCCACAATGAGCAGTTCTTC,CASSSGLASHNEQFF,TRBD2,.,TRBJ2-1,TRBV6-4
TGTGCCAGCAGTGCCCCAAACAGGGGGGGCTACGAGCAGTACTTC,CASSAPNRGGYEQYF,.,once,TRBJ2-7,TRBV6-2/TRBV6-3
TGTGCCAGCGGTCAGTGGAATGAGCAGTTCTTC,CASGQWNEQFF,.,.,TRBJ2-1,TRBV2
TGTGCCAGCAGCTTAGATACAGGCTACGAGCAGTACTTC,CASSLDTGYEQYF,.,.,TRBJ2-7,TRBV11-3
TGTGCCAGCAGAGCAGGGGGCATCTATAATTCACCCCTCCACTTT,CASRAGGIYNSPLHF,TRBD1,once,TRBJ1-6,TRBV6-5
TGCGCCAGCAGCCCGGCAGGGGGGAATGAGCAGTTCTTC,CASSPAGGNEQFF,.,.,TRBJ2-1,TRBV5-1
TGTGCCAGCAGCTCGGGACTCCCGGTAGGCGAGCAGTACTTC,CASSSGLPVGEQYF,.,.,TRBJ2-7,TRBV6-5
TGTGCCTGGAGTTTGGCCCCAGAGACCCAGTACTTC,CAWSLAPETQYF,.,.,TRBJ2-5,TRBV30
TGTGCCAGCAGCTTTACAGGGCAAGACTATGGCTACACCTTC,CASSFTGQDYGYTF,.,.,TRBJ1-2,TRBV3-1/TRBV3-2
TGTGCCAGCAGCTTGGACAGGGCCTATGGCTACACCTTC,CASSLDRAYGYTF,TRBD1,.,TRBJ1-2,TRBV7-3
TGTGCCAGCAGCCGGTCTAGCGGGGGTTACAATGAGCAGTTCTTC,CASSRSSGGYNEQFF,TRBD2,.,TRBJ2-1,TRBV7-8
TGTGCCAGCTCAAGGACTAGCGGGCTGAGCTCCTACAATGAGCAGTTCTTC,CASSRTSGLSSYNEQFF,TRBD2,.,TRBJ2-1,TRBV18
TGTGCCAGTAGTATAGCCCACGACAGGGTTCATAGCATTCAGTACTTC,CASSIAHDRVHSIQYF,TRBD1,.,TRBJ2-4,TRBV19
TGTGCCAGCTCACCACCTCTAGCGGGAGGCCCCTACAATGAGCAGTTCTTC,CASSPPLAGGPYNEQFF,TRBD2,.,TRBJ2-1,TRBV18
TGTGCCAGCAGCGTAGGGACACTGAACACTGAAGCTTTCTTT,CASSVGTLNTEAFF,.,few,TRBJ1-1,TRBV9
TGTGCCAGCAGCTGGGGACTAGCGGGAGGGAGTGGCACAGATACGCAGTATTTT,CASSWGLAGGSGTDTQYF,TRBD2,.,TRBJ2-3,TRBV7-8
TGTGCCAGCAGTGAAGGGCGGGGCCCCGGGGCCAACGTCCTGACTTTC,CASSEGRGPGANVLTF,.,.,TRBJ2-6,TRBV6-1
TGTGCCAGCAGCTTAGCCCAGACAGACGATGAAAAACTGTTTTTT,CASSLAQTDDEKLFF,.,few,TRBJ1-4,TRBV7-9
TGTGCCAGCAGCTTACCCGGGGGGCAAGAGACCCAGTACTTC,CASSLPGGQETQYF,TRBD2,once,TRBJ2-5,TRBV5-4
TGTGCCAGCTCACGCTTGGACAGGGAATTCGCTGAAGCTTTCTTT,CASSRLDREFAEAFF,TRBD1,.,TRBJ1-1,TRBV18